The T cell receptor beta chain under discussion was sequenced for a study of CD8+CD57+ T cells in acquired aplastic anemia. The germline CDR1 and CDR2 sequences are MNHNS and SASEGT. This CDR3 has 11 residues. Trimming cost V 6 bases and J 6 bases, with 8 bases left between them. Template material for TCR beta VDJ and CDR3 profiling consisted of genomic DNA. TCRdb re-derived calls from the reads in MiXCR, one entry per CDR3 protein. The profile shows 95,000 to 150,000 distinct CDR3 sequences, roughly 40% of them singletons. This clonotype was detected many times. Previously, flow cytometry had revealed CD8+CD57+ cell expansion in the patients chosen for sequencing.

Sample: sorted CD4+, CD8+, or CD8+CD57+ T cells (not recorded which) from PBMCs. V usage is TRBV6-1 and J usage is TRBJ1-2; D unclear. This TCR came from a human donor with aplastic anemia. The CDR3 coding sequence is TGTGCCAGCAGCACACGAGATGGCTACACCTTC. Its protein product is CASSTRDGYTF.